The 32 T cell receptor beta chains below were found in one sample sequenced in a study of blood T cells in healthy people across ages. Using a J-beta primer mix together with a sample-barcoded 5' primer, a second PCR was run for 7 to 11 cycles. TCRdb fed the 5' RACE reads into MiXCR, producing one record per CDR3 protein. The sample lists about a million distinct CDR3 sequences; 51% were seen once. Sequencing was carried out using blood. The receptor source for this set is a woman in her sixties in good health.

CDR3 nucleotide sequence: TGTGCCAGCAGACAAGACAGGGCTGAAGCTTTCTTT. Protein sequence: CASRQDRAEAFF. The V gene is TRBV11-2, the J gene TRBJ1-1; 7 nucleotides align to TRBD1. The germline gives CDR1 SGHAT, CDR2 FQNNGV. The CDR3 runs 12 residues. The V and J ends lost 6 bases and 6 bases, in that order; junction bases with no gene match: 4.

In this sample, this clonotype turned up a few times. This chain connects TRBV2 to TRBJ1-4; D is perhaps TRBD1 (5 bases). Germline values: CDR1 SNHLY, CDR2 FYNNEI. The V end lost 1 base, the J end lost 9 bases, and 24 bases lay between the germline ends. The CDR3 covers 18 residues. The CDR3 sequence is CASSEGMAPGPRMKKLFF. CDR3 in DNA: TGTGCCAGCAGTGAAGGGATGGCGCCGGGACCGAGGATGAAAAAACTGTTTTTT.

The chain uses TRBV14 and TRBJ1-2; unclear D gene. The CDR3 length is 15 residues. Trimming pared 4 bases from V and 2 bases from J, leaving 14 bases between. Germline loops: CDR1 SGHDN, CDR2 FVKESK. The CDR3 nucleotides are TGTGCCAGCAGCCCGGCCGGGGTCGCCAACTATGGCTACACCTTC. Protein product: CASSPAGVANYGYTF.

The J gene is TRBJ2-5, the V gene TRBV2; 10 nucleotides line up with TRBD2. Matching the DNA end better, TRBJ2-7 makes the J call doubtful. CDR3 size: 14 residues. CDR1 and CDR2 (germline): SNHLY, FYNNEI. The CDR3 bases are TGTGCCAGCAGCCTTACTAGCGGGAAAAACGAGCAGTACTTC. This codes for CASSLTSGKNEQYF.

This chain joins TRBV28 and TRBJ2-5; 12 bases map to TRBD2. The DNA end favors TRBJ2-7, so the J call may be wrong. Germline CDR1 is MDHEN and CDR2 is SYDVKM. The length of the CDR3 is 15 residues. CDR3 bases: TGTGCCAGCAGATCCCGACTAGCGGGGGACTACGAGCAGTACTTC. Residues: CASRSRLAGDYEQYF.

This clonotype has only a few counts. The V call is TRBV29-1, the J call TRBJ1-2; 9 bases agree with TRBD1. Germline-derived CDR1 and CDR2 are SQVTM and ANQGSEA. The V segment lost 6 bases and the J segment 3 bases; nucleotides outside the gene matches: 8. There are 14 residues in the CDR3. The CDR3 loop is CSVDGDRDYYGYTF. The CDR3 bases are TGCAGCGTGGATGGGGACAGGGATTACTATGGCTACACCTTC. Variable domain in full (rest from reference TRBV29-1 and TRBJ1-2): SAVISQKPSRDICQRGTSLTIQCQVDSQVTMMFWYRQQPGQSLTLIATANQGSEATYESGFVIDKFPISRPNLTFSTLTVSNMSPEDSSIYLCSVDGDRDYYGYTFGSGTRLTVV.

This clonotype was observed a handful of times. CDR3 DNA sequence: TGTGCCAGCAGTTTCGCCGGAGGTACAGATACGCAGTATTTT. It codes for CASSFAGGTDTQYF. This chain links TRBV12-3 or TRBV12-4 with TRBJ2-3; D may be TRBD2 (5 bases). The V gene lost 3 bases and the J gene lost 3 bases, with 10 bases spanning the gap. The CDR3 loop spans 14 amino acids.

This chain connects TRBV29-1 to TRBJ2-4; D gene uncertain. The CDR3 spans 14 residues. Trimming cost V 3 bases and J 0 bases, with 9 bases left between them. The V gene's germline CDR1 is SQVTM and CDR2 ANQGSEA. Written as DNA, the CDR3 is TGCAGCGTTGAGGGGTGGGGAGCCAAAAACATTCAGTACTTC. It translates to CSVEGWGAKNIQYF. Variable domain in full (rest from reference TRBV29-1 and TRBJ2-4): SAVISQKPSRDICQRGTSLTIQCQVDSQVTMMFWYRQQPGQSLTLIATANQGSEATYESGFVIDKFPISRPNLTFSTLTVSNMSPEDSSIYLCSVEGWGAKNIQYFGAGTRLSVL.

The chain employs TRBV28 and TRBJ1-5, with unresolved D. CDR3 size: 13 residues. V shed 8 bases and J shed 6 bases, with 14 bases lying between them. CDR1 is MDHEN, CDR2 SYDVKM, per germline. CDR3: CASSHTSGQPQHF. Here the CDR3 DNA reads TGTGCCAGCTCCCACACGTCCGGTCAGCCCCAGCATTTT.

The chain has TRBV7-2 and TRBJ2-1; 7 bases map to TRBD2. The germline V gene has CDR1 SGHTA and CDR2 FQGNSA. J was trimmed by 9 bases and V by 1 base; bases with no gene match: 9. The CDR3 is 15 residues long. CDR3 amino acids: CASSLGSSGRGEQFF. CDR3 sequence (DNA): TGTGCCAGCAGCTTAGGATCTAGCGGCCGGGGTGAGCAGTTCTTC.

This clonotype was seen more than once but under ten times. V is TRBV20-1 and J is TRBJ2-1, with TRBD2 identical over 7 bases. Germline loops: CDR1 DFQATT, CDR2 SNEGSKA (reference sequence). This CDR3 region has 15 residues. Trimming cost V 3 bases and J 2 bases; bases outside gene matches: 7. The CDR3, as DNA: TGCAGTGCTAGTTCCCCGGGACTACCCTACAATGAGCAGTTCTTC. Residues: CSASSPGLPYNEQFF.

Here the CDR3 reads CSAPEGQGRYEQYF. CDR3 nucleotides: TGCAGTGCCCCGGAGGGACAGGGGAGGTACGAGCAGTACTTC. The chain employs TRBV20-1 and TRBJ2-7, with 10 bases identical to TRBD1. The CDR3 runs 14 residues. Trimming cost V 6 bases and J 4 bases; bases outside gene matches: 9. CDR1 DFQATT and CDR2 SNEGSKA come from the germline V gene (reference sequence).

CDR3 DNA sequence: TGCAGCGTCCGTTCAGGGACGAGCTGGACCGGGGAGCTGTTTTTT. It encodes CSVRSGTSWTGELFF. V usage is TRBV29-1 and J usage is TRBJ2-2, with D possibly being TRBD1 or TRBD2 (5 bases each). Trimming left V 6 bases short and J 5 bases short, with 19 bases between. Germline CDR1 is SQVTM and CDR2 is ANQGSEA. CDR3 length: 15 amino acids.

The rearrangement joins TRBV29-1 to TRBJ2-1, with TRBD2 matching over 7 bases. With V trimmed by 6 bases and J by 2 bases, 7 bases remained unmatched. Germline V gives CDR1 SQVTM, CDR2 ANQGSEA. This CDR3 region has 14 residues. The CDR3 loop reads CSVLGAGPYNEQFF. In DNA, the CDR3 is TGCAGCGTCTTAGGAGCGGGGCCCTACAATGAGCAGTTCTTC.

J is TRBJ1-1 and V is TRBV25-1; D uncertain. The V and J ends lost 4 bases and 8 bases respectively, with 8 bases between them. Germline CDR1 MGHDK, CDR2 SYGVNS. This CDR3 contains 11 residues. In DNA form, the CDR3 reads TGTGCCAGCAGTGTGTCTCAGGAAGCTTTCTTT. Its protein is CASSVSQEAFF.

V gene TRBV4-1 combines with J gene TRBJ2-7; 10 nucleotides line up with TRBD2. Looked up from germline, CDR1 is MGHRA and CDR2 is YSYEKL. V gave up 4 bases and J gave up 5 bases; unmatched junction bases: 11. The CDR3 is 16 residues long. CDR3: CASSPLGLAGVNEQYF. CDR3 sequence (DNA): TGCGCCAGCAGCCCCCTTGGGCTAGCGGGAGTCAACGAGCAGTACTTC.

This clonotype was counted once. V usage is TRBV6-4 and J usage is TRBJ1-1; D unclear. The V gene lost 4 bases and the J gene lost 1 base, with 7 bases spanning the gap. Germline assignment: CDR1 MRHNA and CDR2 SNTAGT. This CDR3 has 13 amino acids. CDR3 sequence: CASSVEENTEAFF. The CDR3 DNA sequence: TGTGCCAGCAGTGTAGAGGAGAACACTGAAGCTTTCTTT.

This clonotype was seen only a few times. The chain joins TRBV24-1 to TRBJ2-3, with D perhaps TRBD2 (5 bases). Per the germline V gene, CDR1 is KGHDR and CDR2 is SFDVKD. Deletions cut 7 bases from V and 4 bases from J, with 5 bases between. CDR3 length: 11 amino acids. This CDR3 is CATRDSDTQYF. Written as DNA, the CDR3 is TGTGCCACCAGGGACTCAGATACGCAGTATTTT.

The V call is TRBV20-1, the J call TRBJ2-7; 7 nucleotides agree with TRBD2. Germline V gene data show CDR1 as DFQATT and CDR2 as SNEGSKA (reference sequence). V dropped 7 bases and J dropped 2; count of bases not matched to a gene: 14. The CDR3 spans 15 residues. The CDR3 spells CSVRTGRAGTYEQYF. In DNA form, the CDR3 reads TGCAGTGTTAGGACGGGACGAGCGGGGACCTACGAGCAGTACTTC.

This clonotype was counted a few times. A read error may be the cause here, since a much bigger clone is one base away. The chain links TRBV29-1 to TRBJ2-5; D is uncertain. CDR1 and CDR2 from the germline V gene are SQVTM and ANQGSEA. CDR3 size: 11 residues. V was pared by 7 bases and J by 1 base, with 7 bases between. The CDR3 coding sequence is TGCAGCGGACGGACCCAAGAGACCCAGTACTTC. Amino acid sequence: CSGRTQETQYF. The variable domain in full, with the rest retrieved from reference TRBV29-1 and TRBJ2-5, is SAVISQKPSRDICQRGTSLTIQCQVDSQVTMMFWYRQQPGQSLTLIATANQGSEATYESGFVIDKFPISRPNLTFSTLTVSNMSPEDSSIYLCSGRTQETQYFGPGTRLLVL.

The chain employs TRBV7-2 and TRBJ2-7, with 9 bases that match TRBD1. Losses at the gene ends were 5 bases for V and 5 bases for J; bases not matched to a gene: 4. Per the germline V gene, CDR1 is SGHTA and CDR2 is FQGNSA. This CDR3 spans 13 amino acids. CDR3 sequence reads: CASSPQGADEQYF. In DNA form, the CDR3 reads TGTGCCAGCAGCCCACAGGGGGCGGACGAGCAGTACTTC.

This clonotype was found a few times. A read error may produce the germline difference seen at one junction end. CDR3 coding DNA: TGTGCCAGCAGGCCTCAGGGGAATCCGTGGAATGAGCAGTTCTTT. This codes for CASRPQGNPWNEQFF. This rearrangement joins TRBV7-2 to TRBJ2-1; D possibly corresponds to TRBD1 (6 bases). The CDR3 runs 15 residues. Germline-derived CDR1 and CDR2 are SGHTA and FQGNSA.

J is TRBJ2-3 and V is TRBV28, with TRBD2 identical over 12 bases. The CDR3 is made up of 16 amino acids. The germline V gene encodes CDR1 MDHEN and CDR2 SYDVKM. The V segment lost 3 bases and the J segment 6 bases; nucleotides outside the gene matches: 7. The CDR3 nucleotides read TGTGCCAGCAGTTTCCAGACTAGCGGGAGTTTTGATACGCAGTATTTT. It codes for CASSFQTSGSFDTQYF.

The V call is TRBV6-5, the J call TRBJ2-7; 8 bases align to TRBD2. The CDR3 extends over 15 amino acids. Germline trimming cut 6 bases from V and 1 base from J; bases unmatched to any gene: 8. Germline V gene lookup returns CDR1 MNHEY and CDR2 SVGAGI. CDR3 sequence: CASRTGGAVSYEQYF. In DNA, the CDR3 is TGTGCCAGCAGGACGGGGGGGGCGGTATCCTACGAGCAGTACTTC.

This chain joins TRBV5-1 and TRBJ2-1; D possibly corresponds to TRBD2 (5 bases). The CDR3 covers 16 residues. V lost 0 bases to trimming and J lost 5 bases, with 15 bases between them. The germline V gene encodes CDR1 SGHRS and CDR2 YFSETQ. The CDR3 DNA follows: TGCGCCAGCAGCTTGGATCCGGCGCTAGCCCACAATGAGCAGTTCTTC. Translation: CASSLDPALAHNEQFF.

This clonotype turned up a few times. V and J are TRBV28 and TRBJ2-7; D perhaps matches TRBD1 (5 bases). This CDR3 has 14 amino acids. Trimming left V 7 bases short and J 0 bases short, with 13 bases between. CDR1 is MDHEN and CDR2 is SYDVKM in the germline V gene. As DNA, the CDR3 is TGTGCCAGCACCCTGACAGCCAACTCCTACGAGCAGTACTTC. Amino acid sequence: CASTLTANSYEQYF.

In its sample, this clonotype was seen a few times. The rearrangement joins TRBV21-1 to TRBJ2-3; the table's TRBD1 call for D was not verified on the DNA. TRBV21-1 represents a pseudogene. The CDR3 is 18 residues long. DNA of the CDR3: TGTGCCAGCAGCAAAACAGAAAAGGGGGGCTTGAGCACAGATACGCAGTATTTT. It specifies CASSKTEKGGLSTDTQYF.

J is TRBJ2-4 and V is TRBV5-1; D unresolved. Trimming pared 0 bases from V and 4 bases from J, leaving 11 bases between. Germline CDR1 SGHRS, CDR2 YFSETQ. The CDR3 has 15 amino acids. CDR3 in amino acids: CASSLAPEAKNIQYF. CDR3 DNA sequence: TGCGCCAGCAGCTTGGCTCCGGAAGCTAAAAACATTCAGTACTTC. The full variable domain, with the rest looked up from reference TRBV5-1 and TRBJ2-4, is KAGVTQTPRYLIKTRGQQVTLSCSPISGHRSVSWYQQTPGQGLQFLFEYFSETQRNKGNFPGRFSGRQFSNSRSEMNVSTLELGDSALYLCASSLAPEAKNIQYFGAGTRLSVL.

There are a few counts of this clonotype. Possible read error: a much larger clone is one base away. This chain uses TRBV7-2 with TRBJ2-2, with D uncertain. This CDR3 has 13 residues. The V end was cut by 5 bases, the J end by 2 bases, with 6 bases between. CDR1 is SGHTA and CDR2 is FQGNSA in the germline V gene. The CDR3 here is CASSAHNTGELFF. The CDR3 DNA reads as TGTGCCAGCAGCGCCCATAACACCGGGGAGCTGTTTTTT.

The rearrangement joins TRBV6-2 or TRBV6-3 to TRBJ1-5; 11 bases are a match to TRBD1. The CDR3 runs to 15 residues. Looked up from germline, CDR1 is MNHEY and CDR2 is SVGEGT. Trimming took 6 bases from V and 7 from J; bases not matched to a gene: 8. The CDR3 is CASRTDRGLWQPQHF. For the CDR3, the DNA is TGTGCCAGCAGAACGGACAGGGGGCTCTGGCAGCCCCAGCATTTT.

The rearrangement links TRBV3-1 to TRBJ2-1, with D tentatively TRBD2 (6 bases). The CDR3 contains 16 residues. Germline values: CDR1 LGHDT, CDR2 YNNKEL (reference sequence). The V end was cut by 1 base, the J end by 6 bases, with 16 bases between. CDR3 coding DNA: TGTGCCAGCAGCCAAGGGTTCCTAGCGTGGTCCAATGAGCAGTTCTTC. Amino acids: CASSQGFLAWSNEQFF.

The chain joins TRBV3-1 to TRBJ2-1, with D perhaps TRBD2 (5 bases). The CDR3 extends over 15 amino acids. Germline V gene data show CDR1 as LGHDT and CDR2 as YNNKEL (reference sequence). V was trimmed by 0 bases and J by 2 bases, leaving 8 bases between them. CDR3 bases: TGTGCCAGCAGCCAAGAAGCGGTAACCTACAATGAGCAGTTCTTC. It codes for CASSQEAVTYNEQFF.